This T cell receptor beta chain was profiled in a study of cytomegalovirus exposure and HLA in healthy donors. A remark on this clone: Antigen specificity is unknown.

Whole-study results and caveats: According to the study, roughly 160 TCR beta chains were cytomegalovirus-associated.

The repertoire was sequenced with immunoSEQ multiplex PCR; TCRdb's copy has only in-frame clones and lacks some. The sample gives some 350,000 clones, 75% to 90% of which show up once; roughly 1.2% is in the top ten. This CDR3 is built from 17 residues. V was pared by 5 bases and J by 1 base, with 11 bases of the junction left unmatched. CDR1 and CDR2 (germline): SGHTA, FQGNSA. The TCR was taken from a woman aged 25 to 39 in good health and CMV-seropositive. Sequencing input: PBMCs. The V and J genes are TRBV7-2 and TRBJ1-2; 9 positions agree with TRBD1. The CDR3 loop reads CASSDRDRVPVNYGYTF. CDR3 sequence (DNA): TGTGCCAGCAGCGACCGGGACAGGGTCCCAGTTAACTATGGCTACACCTTC.